The T cell receptor beta chain under discussion was sequenced for a study of blood T cell repertoires in COVID-19 (dated by TCRdb to about 2020). For context, the study as a whole: Samples from collaborators originated in the United States, Italy and Spain and spanned both the acute and convalescent phases of COVID-19. The material from the prospective study consisted of cDNA or gDNA derived from T cells, B-cell-depleted T cells, or PBMCs. Subjects who had been exposed to COVID-19, were actively infected with it, or had recovered from it provided the deeply sampled blood TCRbeta repertoires that made up the dataset. The repertoires were made available in a free public database intended to serve as a resource for research on the immune response to SARS-CoV-2. The samples were drawn from the first 160 participants of the ongoing ImmuneRACE study and from some 1,300 subjects provided by 6 global collaborators. A de-identified subject ID, COVID-19 status, age in years and sex were almost always included in the sample metadata. Where available, HLA class I and class II types were taken from metadata supplied by the sample provider and were not determined by assay-based typing.

The collaborating institutions used their own protocols to collect whole blood in K2EDTA tubes. For TCRbeta analysis, collaborators shipped samples in one of three forms: frozen whole blood, isolated PBMCs, or DNA extracted from either of those sample types. TCRbeta CDR3 regions were amplified from genomic DNA using the immunoSEQ Assay, a bias-controlled multiplex PCR. The original methods were these. Within the assay, amplification of reference gene primers was used to estimate how many nucleated cells each sample contained. To quantify the absolute abundance of each unique TCRbeta CDR3 rearrangement, sequence reads were collapsed and filtered. For each sample, productive Simpson clonality was calculated as the square root of Simpson's diversity index over productive rearrangements. TCRdb stores this immuneACCESS table with in-frame sequences only. Part of the clones is absent; in the studies checked, under half of the shortfall reflects unresolved V genes, and no reason is known for the rest. V, J and clone size are taken as reported in that table, and D and trimming were inferred from the DNA itself. A total of some 700,000 clones appear in this sample, around 89% of them only once. Of the sample, 0.2% to 0.3% is held by the ten largest clones.

Paper-wide results and their limitations: Clinical and demographic metadata were provided uncurated, with the amount varying by source and participant.

As to this clone: The specificity of this receptor is unknown. No base qualities exist here, and no much larger clone lies one base off it. Other DNA sequences within the sample encode an identical CDR3.

Cut back by 0 bases and 1 base, the V and J ends lie 6 bases apart. Looking up the germline V gene (reference sequence) yields CDR1 GTSNPN and CDR2 SVGIG. From its cysteine to its phenylalanine, the CDR3 spans 13 amino acids. Just CDR3 DNA is preserved here, 39 bases in frame from base 1. The receptor was derived from a young woman with acute or convalescent COVID-19. The source material was peripheral blood. The rearrangement joined TRBV30 to TRBJ1-1; no D gene call is confident. The DNA sequence follows: TGTGCCTGGAGTGTTGGCCAGAACACTGAAGCTTTCTTT. This is translated as CAWSVGQNTEAFF. With the rest looked up from the reference TRBV30 and TRBJ1-1 genes rather than sequenced, the full variable domain is SQTIHQWPATLVQPVGSPLSLECTVEGTSNPNLYWYRQAAGRGLQLLFYSVGIGQISSEVPQNLSASRPQDRQFILSSKKLLLSDSGFYLCAWSVGQNTEAFFGQGTRLTVV.